This T cell receptor (beta chain) came from a study of blood T cell repertoires in COVID-19. Study-wide background: Material from acute and convalescent COVID-19 was sourced from the United States, Italy and Spain.

Authors' methods: Estimation of nucleated cell counts relied on the amplification of reference gene primers. Some clones are missing from TCRdb's copy, which holds only in-frame ones; the method was immunoSEQ multiplex PCR. V, J and clone size reflect that table, while D and trimming were determined from the DNA. The top ten hold roughly 9.4% of the sample, which has roughly 370,000 clones, around nine tenths seen once. Participant-given clinical history determined each cohort assignment. This CDR3 has 14 amino acids. The germline V gene has CDR1 SEHNR and CDR2 FQNEAQ (reference sequence). J was trimmed by 4 bases and V by 3 bases; bases with no gene match: 4.

The source is a woman aged 45-65 years who had recovered from COVID-19. The rearrangement links TRBV7-9 to TRBJ2-7; 9 bases align to TRBD1. Sequencing was done on a sample of PBMCs or T cells enriched from blood (not recorded which). The CDR3 coding sequence is TGTGCCAGCAGCTTCGGGACAGGGAGTTACGAGCAGTACTTC. It yields the protein CASSFGTGSYEQYF. The full variable domain, completed using reference TRBV7-9 and TRBJ2-7, is DTGVSQNPRHKITKRGQNVTFRCDPISEHNRLYWYRQTLGQGPEFLTYFQNEAQLEKSRLLSDRFSAERPKGSFSTLEIQRTEQGDSAMYLCASSFGTGSYEQYFGPGTRLTVT.